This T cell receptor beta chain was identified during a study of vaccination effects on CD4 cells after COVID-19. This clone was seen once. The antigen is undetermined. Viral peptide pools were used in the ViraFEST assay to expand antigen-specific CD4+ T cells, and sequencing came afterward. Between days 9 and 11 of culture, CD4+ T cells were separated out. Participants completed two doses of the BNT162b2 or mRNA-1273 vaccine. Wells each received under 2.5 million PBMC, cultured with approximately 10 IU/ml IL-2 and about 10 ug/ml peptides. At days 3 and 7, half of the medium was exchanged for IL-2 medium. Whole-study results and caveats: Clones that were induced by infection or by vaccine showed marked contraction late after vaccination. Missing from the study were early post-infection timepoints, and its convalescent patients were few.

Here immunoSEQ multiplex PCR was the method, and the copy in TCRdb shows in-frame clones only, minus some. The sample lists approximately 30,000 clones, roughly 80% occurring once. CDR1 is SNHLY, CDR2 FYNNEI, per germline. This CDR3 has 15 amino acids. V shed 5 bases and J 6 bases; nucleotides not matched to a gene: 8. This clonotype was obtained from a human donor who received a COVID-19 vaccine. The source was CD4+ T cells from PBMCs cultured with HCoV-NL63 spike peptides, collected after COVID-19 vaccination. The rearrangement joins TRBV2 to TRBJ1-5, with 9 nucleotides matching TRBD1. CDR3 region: CASSSDRGSIQPQHF. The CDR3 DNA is TGTGCCAGCAGTTCGGACAGGGGAAGTATTCAGCCCCAGCATTTT.